The clone carrying this T cell receptor beta chain was counted at least ten times. This sample is drawn from a study of regulatory T cells in long-lasting Graves disease. The authors built TCR beta libraries using iRepertoire HTBI primers and Arm-PCR of CDR3 regions. TCRdb re-called the multiplex PCR reads with MiXCR, one entry per CDR3 protein. The sample yields around 400,000 distinct CDR3 sequences, roughly 23% seen once. As for time point: persistent/refractory GD, antithyroid drugs over 5 years with positive TRAb. Making the TCR library involved RNA that had been extracted from PBMCs. This CDR3 comprises 13 residues. Germline CDR1 is SEHNR and CDR2 is FQNEAQ (reference sequence). V was pared by 5 bases and J by 3 bases, with 11 bases between.

The clonotype originates from a woman in her 40s with Graves disease. The starting material was peripheral blood mononuclear cells (PBMCs), obtained when the disease was refractory, from a patient treated with antithyroid drugs. The J gene is TRBJ2-7, the V gene TRBV7-9, with D hard to call. This CDR3 reads CASSPRSFYEQYF. CDR3 DNA: TGTGCCAGCAGCCCAAGATCGTTCTACGAGCAGTACTTC. Full variable domain (remainder filled in from reference TRBV7-9 and TRBJ2-7): DTGVSQNPRHKITKRGQNVTFRCDPISEHNRLYWYRQTLGQGPEFLTYFQNEAQLEKSRLLSDRFSAERPKGSFSTLEIQRTEQGDSAMYLCASSPRSFYEQYFGPGTRLTVT.